Detailed here is one TCR beta chain. Its antigen is not identified. This PCR relied on a set of 60 Vbeta primers and 13 Jbeta primers. TCRdb's table, derived via immunoSEQ multiplex PCR, lists solely in-frame clones and lacks some. Of 83,000 or so clones listed, about 75% were seen once; the top ten hold over 9%. This sample stems from a study of cytomegalovirus exposure and HLA in healthy donors. Study outcomes and limitations: What a later analysis reportedly showed was that an Asian-associated ancestry cluster had fewer N-insertions than the 666-donor mean.

Germline loops: CDR1 SGDLS, CDR2 YYNGEE. The CDR3 runs 15 residues. Trimming removed 2 bases from V and 5 bases from J, with 16 bases in between. This rearrangement joins TRBV9 to TRBJ2-5, with D possibly TRBD2 on 7 matching bases. The sequence was obtained from a man younger than 45 in good health and CMV-seropositive. Sequencing was done on a sample of PBMCs. CDR3 sequence: CASSVGGGATETQYF. The CDR3 DNA follows: TGTGCCAGCAGCGTTGGTGGGGGGGCTACGGAGACCCAGTACTTC.